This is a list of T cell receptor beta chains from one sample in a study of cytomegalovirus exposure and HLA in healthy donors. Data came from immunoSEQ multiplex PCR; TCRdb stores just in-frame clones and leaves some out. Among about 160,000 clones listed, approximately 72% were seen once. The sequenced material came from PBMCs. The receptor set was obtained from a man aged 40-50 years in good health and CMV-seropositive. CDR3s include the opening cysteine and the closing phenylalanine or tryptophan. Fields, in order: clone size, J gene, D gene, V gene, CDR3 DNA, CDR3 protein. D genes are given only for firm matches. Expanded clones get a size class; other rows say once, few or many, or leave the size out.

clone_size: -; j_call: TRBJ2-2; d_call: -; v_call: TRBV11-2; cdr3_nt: TGTGCCAGCAGCTACGGGGTAGACACCGGGGAGCTGTTTTTT; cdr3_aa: CASSYGVDTGELFF
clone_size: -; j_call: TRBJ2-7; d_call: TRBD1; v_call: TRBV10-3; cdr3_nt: TGTGCCAGTCAACAGGGGGCCTACGAGCAGTACTTC; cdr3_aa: CASQQGAYEQYF
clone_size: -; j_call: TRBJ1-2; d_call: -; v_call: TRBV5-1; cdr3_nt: TGCGCCAGCAGCTTGGACGGCGGGGGAAGCTATGGCTACACCTTC; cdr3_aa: CASSLDGGGSYGYTF
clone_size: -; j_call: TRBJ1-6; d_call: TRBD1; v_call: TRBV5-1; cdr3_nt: TGCGCCAGCAGCTGGAGCTCGTCGGGACAGGGTTTTTCACCCCTCCACTTT; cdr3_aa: CASSWSSSGQGFSPLHF
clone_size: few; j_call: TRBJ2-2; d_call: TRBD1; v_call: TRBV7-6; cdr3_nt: TGTGCCAGCAGCTCACAGGGGGCCGGGAACACCGGGGAGCTGTTTTTT; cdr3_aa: CASSSQGAGNTGELFF
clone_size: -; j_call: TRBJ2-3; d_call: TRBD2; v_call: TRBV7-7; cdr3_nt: TGTGCTAGCAGCTTAATCCCGGGGGGGGCAGATACGCAGTATTTT; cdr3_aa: CASSLIPGGADTQYF
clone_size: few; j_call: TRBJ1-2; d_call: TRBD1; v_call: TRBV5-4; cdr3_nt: TGTGCCAGCAGCTTGAATAGCGGACAGGGAGCTTACGGCTACACCTTC; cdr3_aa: CASSLNSGQGAYGYTF
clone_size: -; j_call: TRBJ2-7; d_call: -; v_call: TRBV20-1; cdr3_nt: TGCAGTGCTAGTCCCAGGGACGAGCAGTACTTC; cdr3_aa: CSASPRDEQYF
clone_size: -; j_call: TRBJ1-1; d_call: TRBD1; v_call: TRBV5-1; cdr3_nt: TGCGCCAGCAGCTTGCCGGGACAGGTGAACACTGAAGCTTTCTTT; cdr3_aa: CASSLPGQVNTEAFF
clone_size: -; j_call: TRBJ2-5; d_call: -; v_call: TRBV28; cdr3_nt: TGTGCCAGCAGCCCGCCCGGACGGTTAAAGGGGGAGACCCAGTACTTC; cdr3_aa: CASSPPGRLKGETQYF
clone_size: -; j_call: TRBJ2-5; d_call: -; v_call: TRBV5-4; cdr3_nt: TGTGCCAGCAGCCCCGGGACTGCCCAAGAGACCCAGTACTTC; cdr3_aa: CASSPGTAQETQYF
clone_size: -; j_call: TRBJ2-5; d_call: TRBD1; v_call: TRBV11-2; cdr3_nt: TGTGCCAGCAGGCTAGAGGGGACAGGGCGAGGGACCCAGTACTTC; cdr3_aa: CASRLEGTGRGTQYF
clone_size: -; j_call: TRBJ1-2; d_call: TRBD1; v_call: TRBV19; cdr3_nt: TGTGCCAGTAGTCTCCGGGACAGCGCTTCCTTTGGCTACACCTTC; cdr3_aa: CASSLRDSASFGYTF
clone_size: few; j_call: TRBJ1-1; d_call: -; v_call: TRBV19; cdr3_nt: TGTGCCAGTAGTATCCCTAGCCAGGTCCAGGTGATGAACACTGAAGCTTTCTTT; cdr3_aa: CASSIPSQVQVMNTEAFF
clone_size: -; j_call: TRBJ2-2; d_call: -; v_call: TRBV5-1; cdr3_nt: TGCGCCAGCAGTAAGGGGTCCACCGGGGAGCTGTTTTTT; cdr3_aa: CASSKGSTGELFF
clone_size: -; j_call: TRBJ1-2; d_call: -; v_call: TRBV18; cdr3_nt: TGTGCCAGCTCACCACCCACAGAGACATATGGCTACACCTTC; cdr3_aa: CASSPPTETYGYTF
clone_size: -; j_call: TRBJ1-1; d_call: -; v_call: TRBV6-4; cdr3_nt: TGTGCCAGCAGTTGGGAGGAGAACACTGAAGCTTTCTTT; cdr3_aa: CASSWEENTEAFF